Listed here are 23 T cell receptor beta chains from one sample, sequenced in a study of T cells after yellow fever vaccination. Each CDR3 protein gets one entry after TCRdb re-called the 5' RACE reads with MiXCR. Among around 320,000 distinct CDR3 sequences, over 3.5% were seen once, and the ten largest hold less than 20%. This specimen consisted of PBMCs, obtained 15 days after the yellow fever booster vaccination. The receptors stem from a man between 18 and 29 years old who received the YFV17D yellow fever vaccine.

This chain joins TRBV4-2 and TRBJ2-5, with a weak D call TRBD2 (7 bases). Germline V lookup: CDR1 LGHNA, CDR2 YNFKEQ. There are 15 residues in the CDR3. The ends were cut back, 0 bases at V and 4 bases at J, with 12 bases in the middle. The CDR3 region has the DNA TGTGCCAGCAGCCAAGAGGGTAGGGGGGGAGAGACCCAGTACTTC. Translated: CASSQEGRGGETQYF.

Only a few counts were recorded for this clonotype. V gene TRBV4-1 combines with J gene TRBJ1-2; perhaps TRBD1 as D (6 bases). V dropped 4 bases and J dropped 5 bases, with 17 bases sitting between them. Germline CDR1 is MGHRA and CDR2 is YSYEKL. The CDR3 is 15 amino acids. The CDR3, as DNA: TGCGCCAGCAGCCCTAGAGTGGAGGGGGGTTATGGCTACACCTTC. It yields the protein CASSPRVEGGYGYTF.

This clonotype was detected a few times. The chain is built from TRBV7-9 and TRBJ1-1; D not certain. From germline, CDR1 is SEHNR and CDR2 FQNEAQ (reference sequence). The CDR3 length is 14 residues. Trimming took 3 bases from V and 4 from J, leaving 12 bases between them. CDR3 in DNA: TGTGCCAGCAGCTTTGTACGGACCATCACTGAAGCTTTCTTT. Its translation: CASSFVRTITEAFF.

The sample holds many counts of this clonotype. This chain links TRBV6-5 with TRBJ2-2, with 11 nucleotides matching TRBD2. CDR3 length equals 16 residues. V lost 6 bases and J lost 7; bases outside the gene matches: 10. Germline loops: CDR1 MNHEY, CDR2 SVGAGI. CDR3 loop: CASRTGLAVRSGELFF. The CDR3 DNA sequence: TGTGCCAGCAGGACGGGACTAGCGGTCCGAAGCGGGGAGCTGTTTTTT.

In DNA form, the CDR3 reads TGTGCCAGTCGGACGGACTCAAGCTCTGGAAACACCATATATTTT. This translates into CASRTDSSSGNTIYF. The V and J genes are TRBV19 and TRBJ1-3; D not certain. CDR3 length: 15 residues. Germline assignment: CDR1 LNHDA and CDR2 SQIVND (reference sequence). The V gene lost 8 bases and the J gene lost 0 bases, with 14 bases spanning the gap.

This clonotype occurred many times. The rearrangement joins TRBV4-1 to TRBJ1-4, with TRBD1 as a possible D gene (5 bases). Trimming took 3 bases from V and 11 from J, leaving 16 bases between them. The CDR3 runs to 14 residues. The V gene's germline CDR1 is MGHRA and CDR2 YSYEKL. CDR3 coding DNA: TGCGCCAGCAGCCACGTTGGCCAGGGTCGTAAACTGTTTTTT. This encodes CASSHVGQGRKLFF.

This clonotype was seen at least ten times. This chain connects TRBV20-1 to TRBJ2-2; TRBD2 matches at 7 bases. CDR1 is DFQATT, CDR2 SNEGSKA, per germline (reference sequence). The CDR3 is made up of 13 amino acids. With V trimmed by 4 bases and J by 6 bases, 5 bases remained unmatched. CDR3 protein: CSAMWGGAGELFF. The CDR3 nucleotides read TGCAGTGCTATGTGGGGGGGTGCCGGGGAGCTGTTTTTT.

Many counts were recorded for this clonotype. V gene TRBV7-2 combines with J gene TRBJ1-5; D gene uncertain. V was pared by 1 base and J by 0 bases, with 7 bases between. This CDR3 has 15 amino acids. CDR1 is SGHTA, CDR2 FQGNSA, per germline. The CDR3 protein is CASSLGPNSNQPQHF. DNA for the CDR3: TGTGCCAGCAGCTTAGGACCGAATAGCAATCAGCCCCAGCATTTT.

This clonotype was observed many times. The chain recombines TRBV20-1 with TRBJ2-7; 8 bases match TRBD2. Per the germline V gene, CDR1 is DFQATT and CDR2 is SNEGSKA (reference sequence). This CDR3 spans 16 amino acids. V lost 0 bases and J lost 1; bases outside the gene matches: 8. In DNA, the CDR3 is TGCAGTGCTAGAGATATTCTTAGCGGGGTTTCCTACGAGCAGTACGTC. Translated: CSARDILSGVSYEQYV.

The rearrangement links TRBV6-2 or TRBV6-3 to TRBJ2-1; D ambiguous. Germline V gene lookup returns CDR1 MNHEY and CDR2 SVGEGT. This CDR3 has 13 residues. V lost 5 bases and J lost 9, with 14 bases in between. The CDR3 DNA is TGTGCCAGCAGTCCGCAGACTTCGGGTGAGCAGTTCTTC. Translated, it gives CASSPQTSGEQFF.

This chain joins TRBV19 and TRBJ2-5; TRBD2 matches at 14 bases. This CDR3 comprises 18 residues. V lost 5 bases, J lost 1 base, and 9 bases stayed unmatched. CDR1 LNHDA and CDR2 SQIVND come from the germline V gene (reference sequence). CDR3 nucleotides: TGTGCCAGTAGTCCTCGGACTAGCGGGGGGCGACTCCAAGAGACCCAGTACTTC. This gives the protein CASSPRTSGGRLQETQYF.

This clonotype was seen ten or more times. The chain is built from TRBV6-5 and TRBJ2-1; 8 bases align to TRBD2. Trimming removed 6 bases from V and 6 bases from J; junction bases left unmatched: 7. The CDR3 runs 14 residues. Germline assignment: CDR1 MNHEY and CDR2 SVGAGI. DNA for the CDR3: TGTGCCAGCAGAACGGGGGGGCCCGGCAATGAGCAGTTCTTC. This codes for CASRTGGPGNEQFF.

This clonotype came up many times. This CDR3 is CASSPQWGGDTQYF. In DNA form, the CDR3 reads TGTGCCAGCAGCCCCCAATGGGGAGGAGATACGCAGTATTTT. The chain combines TRBV7-2 with TRBJ2-3; a weak D match, TRBD2 (6 bases). The CDR3 is made up of 14 amino acids. Germline CDR1 SGHTA, CDR2 FQGNSA. Trimming stripped 5 bases from V and 5 bases from J, with 14 bases between.

Ten or more counts support this clonotype. V gene TRBV6-2 or TRBV6-3 combines with J gene TRBJ2-1; D tentatively reads TRBD1 or TRBD2 (5 bases each). The CDR3 is made up of 13 amino acids. V was cut by 2 bases and J by 8 bases, with 10 bases left in between. CDR1 is MNHEY and CDR2 is SVGEGT in the germline V gene. CDR3 protein: CASSYTGPYEQFF. CDR3 DNA sequence: TGTGCCAGCAGTTACACGGGACCTTATGAGCAGTTCTTC.

A few counts support this clonotype. The chain combines TRBV6-5 with TRBJ2-7, with 9 bases aligning to TRBD1. CDR1 and CDR2 (germline): MNHEY, SVGAGI. V shed 2 bases, J shed 5 bases, and the junction held 4 bases outside the gene matches. The CDR3 length is 14 residues. The CDR3 protein is CASSYLGQGNEQYF. CDR3 nucleotides: TGTGCCAGCAGTTACCTAGGACAGGGGAACGAGCAGTACTTC.

This clonotype has more than one count but fewer than ten. This chain uses TRBV3-1 with TRBJ2-3; D may be TRBD1 (6 bases). Germline values: CDR1 LGHDT, CDR2 YNNKEL (reference sequence). Trimming stripped 1 base from V and 4 bases from J, with 9 bases between. CDR3 length equals 14 residues. The CDR3: CASSQGEGADTQYF. DNA of the CDR3: TGTGCCAGCAGCCAAGGTGAGGGGGCAGATACGCAGTATTTT.

This clonotype came up a few times. The chain is built from TRBV20-1 and TRBJ1-5; possible D gene TRBD1, 6 bases. V lost 5 bases, J lost 5 bases, and 19 bases lay in between. The V gene's germline CDR1 is DFQATT and CDR2 SNEGSKA (reference sequence). The CDR3 consists of 15 residues. The DNA of the CDR3 is TGCAGTGCTCAACGGAGGGGGGGGGCCGATCAGCCCCAGCATTTT. Translation: CSAQRRGGADQPQHF.

This clonotype was picked up many times. The chain is built from TRBV9 and TRBJ1-1, with D hard to call. The CDR3 is 15 residues long. Germline CDR1 is SGDLS and CDR2 is YYNGEE. Between the trimmed V and J ends, which lost 2 bases and 0 bases, there was a span of 11 bases. The DNA of the CDR3 is TGTGCCAGCAGCGTCGGGGAGTGGTTGAACACTGAAGCTTTCTTT. Translation: CASSVGEWLNTEAFF. Complete variable domain (other parts from reference TRBV9 and TRBJ1-1): DSGVTQTPKHLITATGQRVTLRCSPRSGDLSVYWYQQSLDQGLQFLIQYYNGEERAKGNILERFSAQQFPDLHSELNLSSLELGDSALYFCASSVGEWLNTEAFFGQGTRLTVV.

The chain uses TRBV5-1 and TRBJ2-5; D perhaps matches TRBD1 (5 bases). The V and J ends lost 4 bases and 5 bases respectively, with 18 bases between them. Per the germline V gene, CDR1 is SGHRS and CDR2 is YFSETQ. CDR3 length equals 15 residues. The CDR3 DNA sequence: TGCGCCAGCAGCCCCCTTCCTGGGGCGGAGGAGACCCAGTACTTC. It yields the protein CASSPLPGAEETQYF.

The chain links TRBV4-1 to TRBJ2-7; 10 bases agree with TRBD2. The CDR3 contains 17 residues. Germline V gives CDR1 MGHRA, CDR2 YSYEKL. Trimming took 4 bases from V and 7 from J; bases not matched to a gene: 16. The CDR3 spells CASSPSGNQRGGEEQYF. The CDR3 coding sequence is TGCGCCAGCAGCCCCTCCGGGAATCAGCGGGGGGGCGAGGAGCAGTACTTC.

The chain joins TRBV3-1 to TRBJ1-1; tentative D call: TRBD1 (6 bases). The V end lost 2 bases, the J end lost 6 bases, and 25 bases lay between the germline ends. The germline CDR1 and CDR2 sequences are LGHDT and YNNKEL (reference sequence). The CDR3 contains 18 residues. In nucleotides, the CDR3 is TGTGCCAGCAGCCAATTGGGTAGGACAGCACCGGGGCCCCCTGAAGCTTTCTTT. Encoded protein: CASSQLGRTAPGPPEAFF.

The table lists this clonotype with many counts. The V gene is TRBV20-1, the J gene TRBJ2-3; 9 bases are a match to TRBD1. The CDR3 runs to 14 residues. Per germline, CDR1 DFQATT and CDR2 SNEGSKA (reference sequence). The trim removed 6 bases at V and 4 bases at J, leaving 8 bases unmatched. The CDR3: CSAEGQGNADTQYF. The CDR3 region has the DNA TGCAGTGCAGAGGGACAGGGTAACGCAGATACGCAGTATTTT.

The V and J genes are TRBV20-1 and TRBJ2-5; D is possibly TRBD1 (5 bases). The CDR3 spans 14 residues. Between the trimmed V and J ends, which lost 2 bases and 3 bases, there was a span of 13 bases. CDR1 and CDR2 (germline): DFQATT, SNEGSKA (reference sequence). CDR3 nucleotides: TGCAGTGCTAGAATAGGACAACCCAAAGAGACCCAGTACTTC. Translating gives CSARIGQPKETQYF.